The clone carrying this T cell receptor (beta chain) has a handful of counts. Different DNA sequences within this sample yield the same CDR3. Data came from immunoSEQ multiplex PCR; TCRdb stores just in-frame clones and leaves some out. The table includes some 300,000 clones, approximately 88% detected once. The data stem from a study of blood T cell repertoires in COVID-19. About the research overall: Acute-phase and convalescent COVID-19 samples originated in the United States, Italy and Spain.

V dropped 1 base and J dropped 7; count of bases not matched to a gene: 1. Germline values: CDR1 SGDLS, CDR2 YYNGEE. CDR3 length: 14 residues. This clonotype originated in a woman between 25 and 40 years old who had recovered from COVID-19. Sequencing was done on a sample of peripheral blood. V usage is TRBV9 and J usage is TRBJ2-1, with 11 positions matching TRBD2. The CDR3, as DNA: TGTGCCAGCAGCGTACTAGCGGGGGGTAATGAGCAGTTCTTC. As protein: CASSVLAGGNEQFF.